One and the same sample provided the 25 T cell receptor beta chains below, sequenced in a study of blood T cell repertoires in COVID-19. TCRdb's table, derived via immunoSEQ multiplex PCR, lists solely in-frame clones and lacks some. The table includes about 200,000 clones, more than 75% detected once. The material sequenced was peripheral blood. Receptors were obtained from a woman in her 70s with COVID-19, enrolled during active disease.

The chain couples TRBV9 to TRBJ2-3; 9 bases match TRBD1. The germline V gene encodes CDR1 SGDLS and CDR2 YYNGEE. CDR3 size: 15 residues. The V gene end was trimmed by 0 bases and the J gene end by 7 bases; junction bases not matched to a gene: 6. The DNA of the CDR3 is TGTGCCAGCAGCGTAGAAGGGACAGGGCGTTATACGCAGTATTTT. Its translation is CASSVEGTGRYTQYF. The variable domain in full, completed from reference TRBV9 and TRBJ2-3, reads DSGVTQTPKHLITATGQRVTLRCSPRSGDLSVYWYQQSLDQGLQFLIQYYNGEERAKGNILERFSAQQFPDLHSELNLSSLELGDSALYFCASSVEGTGRYTQYFGPGTRLTVL.

The table lists this clone with a count of one. The CDR3 here is CASSSSRSGPLDTQYF. CDR3 nucleotide sequence: TGTGCCAGTAGCTCGTCTAGGAGCGGCCCCCTGGATACGCAGTATTTT. This rearrangement joins TRBV19 to TRBJ2-3, with a possible D match to TRBD2 (5 bases). This CDR3 has 16 amino acids. V was pared by 6 bases and J by 6 bases, with 22 bases between. Germline V CDR1 and CDR2: LNHDA, SQIVND (reference sequence).

The J gene is TRBJ2-5, the V gene TRBV7-2; the match to TRBD1 covers 10 bases. The CDR3 sequence is 15 residues long. The V segment lost 5 bases and the J segment 5 bases; nucleotides outside the gene matches: 8. The germline CDR1 and CDR2 sequences are SGHTA and FQGNSA. The CDR3 loop is CASSDLGQGTETQYF. The CDR3 nucleotides read TGTGCCAGCAGCGACCTGGGACAGGGGACGGAGACCCAGTACTTC.

The CDR3 spells CASSFVGGSSYNEQFF. In nucleotides, the CDR3 is TGCGCCAGCAGCTTTGTCGGGGGGAGCTCCTACAATGAGCAGTTCTTC. The gene calls are TRBV5-1 and TRBJ2-1; 7 nucleotides agree with TRBD2. V shed 2 bases and J 0 bases; nucleotides not matched to a gene: 5. The CDR3 has 16 residues. Looked up from germline, CDR1 is SGHRS and CDR2 is YFSETQ.

The genes are TRBV7-6 and TRBJ1-3, with D perhaps TRBD1 (6 bases). V lost 3 bases, J lost 0 bases, and 12 bases lay in between. The germline CDR1 and CDR2 sequences are SGHVS and FNYEAQ. This CDR3 contains 16 residues. The CDR3 loop is CASSFATGISGNTIYF. CDR3 sequence (DNA): TGTGCCAGCAGCTTTGCCACAGGGATCTCTGGAAACACCATATATTTT.

The CDR3 region has the DNA TGTGCCATCAGTGTAGGAGGGAGCTCCTACAATGAGCAGTTCTTC. The encoded protein is CAISVGGSSYNEQFF. J is TRBJ2-1 and V is TRBV10-3, with TRBD2 as a possible D gene (6 bases). The CDR3 has 15 amino acids. V was trimmed by 4 bases and J by 0 bases, leaving 10 bases between them. Germline values: CDR1 ENHRY, CDR2 SYGVKD.

The rearrangement uses TRBV7-2 and TRBJ2-2; 8 bases match TRBD1. In germline, CDR1 is SGHTA, CDR2 FQGNSA. The CDR3 is 17 amino acids. Trimming at V came to 2 bases and at J to 2 bases, leaving 7 bases not matched to a gene. CDR3 in amino acids: CASSLRSGTGNTGELFF. The CDR3 DNA is TGTGCCAGCAGCTTACGGTCCGGGACAGGAAACACCGGGGAGCTGTTTTTT.

The chain uses TRBV5-6 and TRBJ1-2; D may be TRBD1 (5 bases). The CDR3 consists of 15 residues. Germline assignment: CDR1 SGHDT and CDR2 YYEEEE. V was shortened by 4 bases and J by 13 bases, with 26 bases between the two germline ends. The CDR3 protein is CASSPTEGRRTGSTF. The CDR3 nucleotides are TGTGCCAGCAGCCCCACGGAGGGGAGGAGGACGGGAAGCACCTTC. Complete variable domain (other parts from reference TRBV5-6 and TRBJ1-2): DAGVTQSPTHLIKTRGQQVTLRCSPKSGHDTVSWYQQALGQGPQFIFQYYEEEERQRGNFPDRFSGHQFPNYSSELNVNALLLGDSALYLCASSPTEGRRTGSTFGSGTRLTVV.

The CDR3 sequence: CASSHRGLGDTEAFF. The CDR3 DNA reads TGTGCCAGTAGCCACAGGGGATTAGGGGACACTGAAGCTTTCTTT. The chain carries TRBV19 and TRBJ1-1, with TRBD1 matching 7 bases. Germline trimming cut 6 bases from V and 3 bases from J; bases unmatched to any gene: 10. This CDR3 region has 15 residues. Germline lookup yields CDR1 LNHDA and CDR2 SQIVND (reference sequence).

This clone was counted a single time. This rearrangement joins TRBV5-1 to TRBJ1-2; 9 bases align to TRBD1. The CDR3 runs to 12 residues. Germline V gene data show CDR1 as SGHRS and CDR2 as YFSETQ. The trim removed 4 bases at V and 8 bases at J, leaving 3 bases unmatched. CDR3 sequence: CASSVGQGGYTF. Here the CDR3 DNA reads TGCGCCAGCAGCGTCGGACAGGGGGGCTACACCTTC.

The chain couples TRBV30 to TRBJ1-4; the match to TRBD1 covers 8 bases. With V trimmed by 4 bases and J by 7 bases, 5 bases remained unmatched. CDR3 length: 13 amino acids. Germline-derived CDR1 and CDR2 are GTSNPN and SVGIG (reference sequence). CDR3 amino acids: CAWTDRGSEKLFF. The CDR3 nucleotides are TGTGCCTGGACAGACAGGGGTAGTGAAAAACTGTTTTTT.

This CDR3 reads CASRGQGVEQYF. CDR3 DNA: TGCGCCAGCAGGGGACAGGGTGTAGAGCAGTACTTC. The rearrangement joins TRBV10-2 to TRBJ2-7, with 9 bases that match TRBD1. The CDR3 runs 12 residues. The V and J ends lost 6 bases and 7 bases, in that order; junction bases with no gene match: 4. Germline V gene lookup returns CDR1 WSHSY and CDR2 SAAADI.

This chain joins TRBV5-1 and TRBJ2-7; tentatively, D is TRBD2 (5 bases). Germline V CDR1 and CDR2: SGHRS, YFSETQ. This CDR3 spans 14 amino acids. Trimming took 4 bases from V and 2 from J, leaving 13 bases between them. The CDR3 loop reads CASSRTSAPYEQYF. Here the CDR3 DNA reads TGCGCCAGCAGCCGAACTAGTGCCCCCTACGAGCAGTACTTC.

This clone was seen just once. V usage is TRBV5-4 and J usage is TRBJ2-2; TRBD2 might be the D (5 bases). V was cut by 0 bases and J by 11 bases, with 11 bases left in between. CDR3 size: 13 residues. Germline lookup yields CDR1 SGHNT and CDR2 YYREEE (reference sequence). The CDR3 DNA is TGTGCCAGCAGCTTGGCTCGACGGGAAGAGCTGTTTTTT. This sequence encodes CASSLARREELFF.

A few counts support this clone. The rearrangement uses TRBV7-2 and TRBJ2-1, with 8 bases identical to TRBD2. CDR3 size: 19 residues. The V gene end was trimmed by 3 bases and the J gene end by 6 bases; junction bases not matched to a gene: 19. From germline, CDR1 is SGHTA and CDR2 FQGNSA. The CDR3 sequence is CASSFAGTRNRQVGNEQFF. In DNA, the CDR3 is TGTGCCAGCAGCTTTGCCGGGACTAGAAATCGTCAAGTGGGCAATGAGCAGTTCTTC.

The chain recombines TRBV6-6 with TRBJ2-7; D might be TRBD2 (6 bases). Germline V gives CDR1 MNHNY, CDR2 SVGAGI (reference sequence). Trimming removed 10 bases from V and 0 bases from J, with 13 bases in between. CDR3 length: 13 residues. CDR3 DNA sequence: TGTGCCACCCAACGGGGAGGCTCCTACGAGCAGTACTTC. Its translation: CATQRGGSYEQYF.

This chain connects TRBV5-5 to TRBJ1-1; no firm D call. Germline values: CDR1 SGHKS, CDR2 YYEKEE (reference sequence). Trimming stripped 4 bases from V and 2 bases from J, with 12 bases between. The CDR3 spans 14 residues. CDR3 residues: CASSREGLNTEAFF. Here the CDR3 DNA reads TGTGCCAGCAGCCGGGAAGGCCTCAACACTGAAGCTTTCTTT.

This sequence joins TRBV2 and TRBJ1-4; 10 bases agree with TRBD1. Germline V gene lookup returns CDR1 SNHLY and CDR2 FYNNEI. Trimming at V came to 7 bases and at J to 7 bases, leaving 6 bases not matched to a gene. The CDR3 totals 14 residues. CDR3 residues: CASTRQGAREKLFF. Here the CDR3 DNA reads TGTGCCAGCACCAGACAGGGGGCCCGTGAAAAACTGTTTTTT. The full variable domain, completed using reference TRBV2 and TRBJ1-4, is EPEVTQTPSHQVTQMGQEVILRCVPISNHLYFYWYRQILGQKVEFLVSFYNNEISEKSEIFDDQFSVERPDGSNFTLKIRSTKLEDSAMYFCASTRQGAREKLFFGSGTQLSVL.

The chain employs TRBV7-2 and TRBJ2-7; D not resolved. With 2 bases removed from V and 0 bases from J, the gap between germline ends came to 11 bases. CDR3 size: 15 residues. Germline V lookup: CDR1 SGHTA, CDR2 FQGNSA. CDR3 nucleotides: TGTGCCAGCAGCTTATCACAGATAAGCTCCTACGAGCAGTACTTC. This sequence encodes CASSLSQISSYEQYF. Variable domain in full (rest from reference TRBV7-2 and TRBJ2-7): GAGVSQSPSNKVTEKGKDVELRCDPISGHTALYWYRQSLGQGLEFLIYFQGNSAPDKSGLPSDRFSAERTGGSVSTLTIQRTQQEDSAVYLCASSLSQISSYEQYFGPGTRLTVT.

The chain links TRBV5-5 to TRBJ1-1; D might be TRBD1 (6 bases). Trimming cost V 2 bases and J 4 bases, with 15 bases left between them. The CDR3 runs to 15 residues. Looked up from germline, CDR1 is SGHKS and CDR2 is YYEKEE (reference sequence). CDR3 region: CASSFRVQGGTEAFF. The CDR3 DNA reads as TGTGCCAGCAGCTTTCGCGTACAAGGGGGCACTGAAGCTTTCTTT.

The rearrangement uses TRBV21-1 and TRBJ2-1; TRBD1, as called in the table, went unchecked against the DNA. TRBV21-1 is marked as a pseudogene. The CDR3 is made up of 14 amino acids. CDR3 in DNA: TGTGCCAACTTTCAAGGACAGGGGGAATATGAGCAGTTCTTC. Encoded protein: CANFQGQGEYEQFF.

The rearrangement joins TRBV7-2 to TRBJ2-2; 8 bases fit TRBD2. This CDR3 comprises 14 residues. The V gene's germline CDR1 is SGHTA and CDR2 FQGNSA. The V segment lost 3 bases and the J segment 6 bases; nucleotides outside the gene matches: 3. The CDR3 spells CASSFSGTAGELFF. The CDR3 coding sequence is TGTGCCAGCAGCTTTAGCGGGACGGCCGGGGAGCTGTTTTTT.

This chain connects TRBV20-1 to TRBJ2-7, with a possible D match to TRBD1 (5 bases). CDR3 length: 11 amino acids. Germline CDR1 reads DFQATT; CDR2 reads SNEGSKA (reference sequence). V was shortened by 8 bases and J by 0 bases, with 8 bases between the two germline ends. This CDR3 reads CSSQVSYEQYF. The CDR3 nucleotides read TGCAGTTCACAGGTCTCCTACGAGCAGTACTTC.

The chain employs TRBV10-3 and TRBJ2-5, with TRBD2 matching 11 bases. Germline CDR1 ENHRY, CDR2 SYGVKD. CDR3 size: 14 residues. V lost 10 bases, J lost 3 bases, and 7 bases stayed unmatched. The CDR3 DNA is TGTGCCACTACCTCGGGACTAGCGGAAGAGACCCAGTACTTC. Its protein product is CATTSGLAEETQYF.

The sample holds a few counts of this clone. The chain links TRBV10-3 to TRBJ1-6, with D uncertain. The CDR3 covers 12 residues. Germline CDR1 and CDR2: ENHRY and SYGVKD. Between the trimmed V and J ends, which lost 10 bases and 7 bases, there was a span of 11 bases. CDR3: CATEAENSPLHF. CDR3 sequence (DNA): TGTGCCACCGAGGCAGAGAATTCACCCCTCCACTTT.